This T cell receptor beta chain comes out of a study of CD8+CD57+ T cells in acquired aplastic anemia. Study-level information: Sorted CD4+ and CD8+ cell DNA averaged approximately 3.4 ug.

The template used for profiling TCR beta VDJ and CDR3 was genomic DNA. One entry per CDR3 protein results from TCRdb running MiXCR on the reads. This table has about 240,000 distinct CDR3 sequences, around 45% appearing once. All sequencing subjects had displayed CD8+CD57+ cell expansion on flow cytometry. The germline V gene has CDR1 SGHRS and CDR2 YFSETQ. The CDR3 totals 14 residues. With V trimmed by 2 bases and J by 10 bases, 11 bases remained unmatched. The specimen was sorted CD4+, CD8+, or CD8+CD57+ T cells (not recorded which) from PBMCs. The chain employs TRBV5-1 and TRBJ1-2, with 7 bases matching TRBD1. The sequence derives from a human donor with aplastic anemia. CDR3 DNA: TGCGCCAGCAGCTTAGACAGGGAGGGGGTTGACTACACCTTC. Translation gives CASSLDREGVDYTF.